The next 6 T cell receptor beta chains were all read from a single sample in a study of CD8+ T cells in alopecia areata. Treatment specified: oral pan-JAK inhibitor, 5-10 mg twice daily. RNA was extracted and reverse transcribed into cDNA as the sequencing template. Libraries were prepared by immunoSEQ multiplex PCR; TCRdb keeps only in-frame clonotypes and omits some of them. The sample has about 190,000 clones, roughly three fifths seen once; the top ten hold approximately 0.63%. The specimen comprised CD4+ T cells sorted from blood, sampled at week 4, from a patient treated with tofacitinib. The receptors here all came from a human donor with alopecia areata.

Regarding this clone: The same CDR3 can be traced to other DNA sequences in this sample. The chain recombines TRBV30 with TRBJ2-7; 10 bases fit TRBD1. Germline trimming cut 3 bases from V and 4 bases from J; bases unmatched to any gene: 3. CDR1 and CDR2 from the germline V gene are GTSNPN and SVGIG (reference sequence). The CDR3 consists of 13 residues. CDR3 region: CAWSRQGAYEQYF. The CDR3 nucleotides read TGTGCCTGGAGCCGACAGGGGGCTTACGAGCAGTACTTC. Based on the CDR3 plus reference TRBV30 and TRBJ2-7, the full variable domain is SQTIHQWPATLVQPVGSPLSLECTVEGTSNPNLYWYRQAAGRGLQLLFYSVGIGQISSEVPQNLSASRPQDRQFILSSKKLLLSDSGFYLCAWSRQGAYEQYFGPGTRLTVT.

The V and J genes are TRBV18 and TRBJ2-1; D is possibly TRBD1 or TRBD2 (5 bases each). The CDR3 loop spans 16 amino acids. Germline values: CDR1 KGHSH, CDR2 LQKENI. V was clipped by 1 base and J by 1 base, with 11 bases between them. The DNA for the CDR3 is TGTGCCAGCTCACCACTGTCGGGGCCGTCCTACAATGAGCAGTTCTTC. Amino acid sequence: CASSPLSGPSYNEQFF.

CDR3 DNA sequence: TGTGCCAGCAGTGAAGACAGGGGGCCAGAGACCCAGTACTTC. Its protein is CASSEDRGPETQYF. V usage is TRBV2 and J usage is TRBJ2-5; 9 bases align to TRBD1. J gave up 4 bases and V 1 base, and 1 base lay outside the gene matches. Looked up from germline, CDR1 is SNHLY and CDR2 is FYNNEI. The length of the CDR3 is 14 residues.

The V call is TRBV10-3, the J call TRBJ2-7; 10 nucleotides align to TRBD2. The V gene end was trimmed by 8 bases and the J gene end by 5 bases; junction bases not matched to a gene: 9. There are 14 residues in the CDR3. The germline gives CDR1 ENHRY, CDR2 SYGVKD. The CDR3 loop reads CAIWSSGSPDEQYF. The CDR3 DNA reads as TGTGCCATCTGGTCTAGCGGGAGCCCCGACGAGCAGTACTTC.

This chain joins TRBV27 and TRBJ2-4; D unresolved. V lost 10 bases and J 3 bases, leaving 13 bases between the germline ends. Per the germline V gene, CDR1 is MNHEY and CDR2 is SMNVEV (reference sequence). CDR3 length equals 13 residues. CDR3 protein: CATAEYSKNIQYF. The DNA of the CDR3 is TGTGCCACAGCAGAGTACAGCAAAAACATTCAGTACTTC.

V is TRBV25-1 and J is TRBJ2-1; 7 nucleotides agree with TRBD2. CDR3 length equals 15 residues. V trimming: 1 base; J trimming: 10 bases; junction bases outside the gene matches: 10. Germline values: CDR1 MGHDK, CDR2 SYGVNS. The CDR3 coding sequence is TGTGCCAGCAGTGAATTTGGCGGGAGCTCGACGGAGCAGTTCTTC. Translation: CASSEFGGSSTEQFF.